One sample yielded the 2 T cell receptor beta chains listed below, sequenced in a study of neoadjuvant anti-PD-1 for oral cavity cancer. Assay: immunoSEQ multiplex PCR; the TCRdb copy retains only in-frame clones and omits some. The sample lists some 16,000 clones, 66% occurring once. Material: PBMCs, obtained before nivolumab (anti-PD-1) treatment. The receptor source for this set is a person between 40 and 85 years old with oral cavity squamous cell carcinoma.

The V gene is TRBV4-1, the J gene TRBJ1-1, with 8 bases lining up with TRBD1. CDR3 length: 15 residues. CDR1 and CDR2 (germline): MGHRA, YSYEKL. V lost 1 base, J lost 3 bases, and 4 bases stayed unmatched. The CDR3 region is CASSQGTGPYTEAFF. The CDR3 DNA reads as TGCGCCAGCAGCCAAGGGACAGGGCCATACACTGAAGCTTTCTTT.

V and J are TRBV2 and TRBJ2-6, with D perhaps TRBD1 (6 bases). Trimming shortened V by 8 bases and J by 0 bases, and 11 bases separated the two germline ends. From germline, CDR1 is SNHLY and CDR2 FYNNEI. The CDR3 is made up of 15 amino acids. The CDR3, as DNA: TGTGCCAGCTGTACAGGGCCCTCTGGGGCCAACGTCCTGACTTTC. This gives the protein CASCTGPSGANVLTF.